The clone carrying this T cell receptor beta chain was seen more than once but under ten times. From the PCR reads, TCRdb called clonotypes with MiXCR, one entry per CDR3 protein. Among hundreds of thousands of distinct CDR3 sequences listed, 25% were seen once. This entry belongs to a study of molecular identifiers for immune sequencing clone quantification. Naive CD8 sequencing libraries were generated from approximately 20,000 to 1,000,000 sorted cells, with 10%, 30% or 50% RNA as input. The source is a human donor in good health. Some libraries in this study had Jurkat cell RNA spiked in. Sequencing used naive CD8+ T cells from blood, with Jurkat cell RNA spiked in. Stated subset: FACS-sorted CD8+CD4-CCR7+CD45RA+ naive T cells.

The CDR3 here is CASSFPSPGTRGEQYF. CDR3 bases: TGTGCCAGCAGCTTCCCTTCCCCCGGGACAAGAGGAGAGCAGTACTTC. The chain couples TRBV7-9 to TRBJ2-7; TRBD1 is a possible D gene (6 bases). Germline loops: CDR1 SEHNR, CDR2 FQNEAQ (reference sequence). The V end was cut by 3 bases, the J end by 7 bases, with 22 bases between. The CDR3 spans 16 residues.